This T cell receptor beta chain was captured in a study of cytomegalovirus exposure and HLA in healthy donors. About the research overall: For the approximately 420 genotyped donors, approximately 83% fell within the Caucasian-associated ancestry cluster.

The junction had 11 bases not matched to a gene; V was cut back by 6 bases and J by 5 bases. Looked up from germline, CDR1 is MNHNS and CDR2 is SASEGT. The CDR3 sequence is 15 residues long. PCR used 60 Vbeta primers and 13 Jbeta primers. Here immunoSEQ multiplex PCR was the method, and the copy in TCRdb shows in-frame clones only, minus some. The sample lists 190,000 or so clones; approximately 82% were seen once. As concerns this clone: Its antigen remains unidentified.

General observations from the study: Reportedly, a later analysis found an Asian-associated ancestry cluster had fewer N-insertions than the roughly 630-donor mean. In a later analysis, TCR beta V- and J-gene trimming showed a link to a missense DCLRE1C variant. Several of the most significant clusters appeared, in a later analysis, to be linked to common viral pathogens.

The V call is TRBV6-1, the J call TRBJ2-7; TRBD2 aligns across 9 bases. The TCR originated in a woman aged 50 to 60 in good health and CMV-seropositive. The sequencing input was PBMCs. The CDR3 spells CASRVSSGVKNEQYF. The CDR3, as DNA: TGTGCCAGCAGAGTTTCTAGCGGGGTAAAAAACGAGCAGTACTTC.